This T cell receptor beta chain was recorded in a study of blood T cell repertoires in COVID-19. Study-wide context: Samples representing acute and convalescent COVID-19 were sourced from the United States, Italy and Spain. Sources were T cells, B-cell-depleted T cells, or PBMCs; the material itself was cDNA or gDNA.

Germline V lookup: CDR1 LNHDA, CDR2 SQIVND (reference sequence). This CDR3 spans 13 amino acids. Trimming stripped 5 bases from V and 2 bases from J, with 8 bases between. Only in-frame clones appear in the TCRdb table, and some are missing; sequencing was by immunoSEQ multiplex PCR. There are some 340,000 clones in the sample; 90% occur only once, and 3.5% to 5% lies in the top ten. Everyone who took part was about 18 to 89 years old, and they came from 24 US areas. The chain recombines TRBV19 with TRBJ2-3; a weak D match, TRBD1 (5 bases). The sequenced sample was PBMCs or T cells enriched from blood (not recorded which). This clonotype was obtained from a woman under 40 who had been exposed to COVID-19. The chain's CDR3 is CASSQGNTDTQYF. CDR3 coding DNA: TGTGCCAGTAGTCAGGGAAACACAGATACGCAGTATTTT.